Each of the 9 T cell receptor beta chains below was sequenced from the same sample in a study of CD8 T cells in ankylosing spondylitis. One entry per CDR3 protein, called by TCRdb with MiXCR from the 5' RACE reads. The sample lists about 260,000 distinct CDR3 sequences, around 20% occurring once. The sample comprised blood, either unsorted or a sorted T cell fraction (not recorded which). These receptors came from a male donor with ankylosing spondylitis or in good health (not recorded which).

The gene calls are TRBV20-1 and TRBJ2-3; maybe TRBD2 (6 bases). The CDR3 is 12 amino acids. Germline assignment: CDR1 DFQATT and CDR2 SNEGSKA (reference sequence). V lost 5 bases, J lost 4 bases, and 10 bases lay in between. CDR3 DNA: TGCAGTGCTGAGGGACTTCCAGATACGCAGTATTTT. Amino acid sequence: CSAEGLPDTQYF.

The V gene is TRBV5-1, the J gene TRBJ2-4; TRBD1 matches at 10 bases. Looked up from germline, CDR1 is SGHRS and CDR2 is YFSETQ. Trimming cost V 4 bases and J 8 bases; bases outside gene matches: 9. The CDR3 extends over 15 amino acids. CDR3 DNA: TGCGCCAGCAGCGGCTCCGGGACAGGGGCGGACATTCAGTACTTC. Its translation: CASSGSGTGADIQYF. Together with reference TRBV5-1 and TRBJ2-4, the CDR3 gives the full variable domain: KAGVTQTPRYLIKTRGQQVTLSCSPISGHRSVSWYQQTPGQGLQFLFEYFSETQRNKGNFPGRFSGRQFSNSRSEMNVSTLELGDSALYLCASSGSGTGADIQYFGAGTRLSVL.

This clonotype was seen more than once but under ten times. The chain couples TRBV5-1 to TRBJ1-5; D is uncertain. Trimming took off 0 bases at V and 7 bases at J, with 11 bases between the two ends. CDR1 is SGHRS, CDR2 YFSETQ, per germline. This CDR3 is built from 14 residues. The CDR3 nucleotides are TGCGCCAGCAGCTTGGACGGGATGAGCCAGCCCCAGCATTTT. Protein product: CASSLDGMSQPQHF.

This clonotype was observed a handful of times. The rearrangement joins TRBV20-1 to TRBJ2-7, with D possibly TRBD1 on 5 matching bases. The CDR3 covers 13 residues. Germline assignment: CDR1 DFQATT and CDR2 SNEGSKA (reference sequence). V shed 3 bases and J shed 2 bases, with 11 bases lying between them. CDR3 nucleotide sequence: TGCAGTGCTAGTGAGACAGCGACCTACGAGCAGTACGTC. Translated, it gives CSASETATYEQYV.

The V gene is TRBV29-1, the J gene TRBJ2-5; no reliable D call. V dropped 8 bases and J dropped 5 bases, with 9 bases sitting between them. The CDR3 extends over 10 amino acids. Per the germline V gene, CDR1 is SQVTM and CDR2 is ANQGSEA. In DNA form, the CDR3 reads TGCAGCTTTTTCGCGGAGACCCAGTACTTC. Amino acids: CSFFAETQYF.

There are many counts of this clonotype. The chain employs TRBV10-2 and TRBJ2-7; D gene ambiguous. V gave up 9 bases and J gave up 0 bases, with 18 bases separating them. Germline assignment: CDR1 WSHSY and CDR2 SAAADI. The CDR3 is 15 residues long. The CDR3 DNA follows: TGCGCCAGTCCCCTCTACTCCAGGTCCTCCTACGAGCAGTACGTC. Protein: CASPLYSRSSYEQYV.

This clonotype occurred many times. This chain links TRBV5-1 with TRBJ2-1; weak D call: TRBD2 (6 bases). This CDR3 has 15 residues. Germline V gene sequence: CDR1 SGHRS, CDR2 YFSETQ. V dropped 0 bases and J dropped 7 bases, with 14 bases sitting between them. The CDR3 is CASSLDVRGWNEQFF. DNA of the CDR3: TGCGCCAGCAGCTTGGATGTCCGGGGGTGGAATGAGCAGTTCTTC.

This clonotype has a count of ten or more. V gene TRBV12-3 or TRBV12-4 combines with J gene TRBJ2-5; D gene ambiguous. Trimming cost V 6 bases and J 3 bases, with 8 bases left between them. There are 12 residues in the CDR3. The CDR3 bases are TGTGCCAGCAGAGGGTGGGAAGAGACCCAGTACTTC. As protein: CASRGWEETQYF.

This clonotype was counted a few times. The CDR3 protein is CSVLSGYEQYV. For the CDR3, the DNA is TGCAGCGTCCTTAGTGGGTACGAGCAGTACGTC. The chain joins TRBV29-1 to TRBJ2-7; D is unresolved. Germline loops: CDR1 SQVTM, CDR2 ANQGSEA. The V end was cut by 6 bases, the J end by 4 bases, with 10 bases between. The CDR3 sequence is 11 residues long.